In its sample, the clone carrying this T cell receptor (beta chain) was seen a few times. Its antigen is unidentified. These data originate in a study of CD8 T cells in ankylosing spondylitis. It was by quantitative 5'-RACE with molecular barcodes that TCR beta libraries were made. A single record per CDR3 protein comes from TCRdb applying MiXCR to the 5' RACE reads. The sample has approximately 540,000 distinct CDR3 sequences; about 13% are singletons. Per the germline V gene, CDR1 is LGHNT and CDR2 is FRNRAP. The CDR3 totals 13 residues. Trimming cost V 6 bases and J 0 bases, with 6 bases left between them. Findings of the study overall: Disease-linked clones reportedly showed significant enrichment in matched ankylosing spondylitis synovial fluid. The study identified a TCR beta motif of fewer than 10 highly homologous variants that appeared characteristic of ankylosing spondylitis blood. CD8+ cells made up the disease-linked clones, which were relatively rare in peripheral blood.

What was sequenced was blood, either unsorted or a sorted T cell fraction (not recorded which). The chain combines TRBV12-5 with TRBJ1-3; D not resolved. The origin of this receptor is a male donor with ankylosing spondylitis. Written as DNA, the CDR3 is TGTGCTAGTGGGACGGACTCTGGAAACACCATATATTTT. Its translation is CASGTDSGNTIYF.